These 18 T cell receptor beta chains share one sample of origin, sequenced in a study of blood T cells in healthy people across ages. A second PCR, run for roughly 7 to 11 cycles, used a sample-barcoded 5' primer plus a J-beta primer mix. TCRdb fed the 5' RACE reads into MiXCR, producing one record per CDR3 protein. The sample lists hundreds of thousands of distinct CDR3 sequences, around 28% occurring once. Sequencing input: blood. Receptor source: a woman of 80 years or more in good health.

On this clonotype: This clone may be a read error of a much larger clone one base away. As DNA, the CDR3 is TGTGCCAGCCAACCAGAGGCAGCCTTGTTCTTC. Translated: CASQPEAALFF. J is TRBJ2-1 and V is TRBV7-9, with D hard to call. Trimming left V 8 bases short and J 15 bases short, with 17 bases between. The CDR3 extends over 11 amino acids. The germline V gene encodes CDR1 SEHNR and CDR2 FQNEAQ (reference sequence).

Of note for this clonotype: This may stem from a read error, because a much larger clone lies one nucleotide away. This chain joins TRBV19 and TRBJ2-1; TRBD1 might be the D (5 bases). V lost 9 bases and J 2 bases, leaving 8 bases between the germline ends. This CDR3 is 12 amino acids long. Germline-derived CDR1 and CDR2 are LNHDA and SQIVND (reference sequence). The CDR3 sequence: CASRATYNEQFF. As DNA, the CDR3 is TGTGCCAGCAGGGCGACCTACAATGAGCAGTTCTTC.

This clonotype has ten or more counts. The chain links TRBV5-1 to TRBJ2-7; 8 bases align to TRBD2. Germline CDR1 reads SGHRS; CDR2 reads YFSETQ. The V gene end was trimmed by 4 bases and the J gene end by 2 bases; junction bases not matched to a gene: 2. This CDR3 spans 13 amino acids. The CDR3 region is CASSPGLAYEQYF. CDR3 DNA sequence: TGCGCCAGCAGCCCGGGACTAGCCTACGAGCAGTACTTC.

This clonotype was detected a few times. This sequence joins TRBV20-1 and TRBJ2-1; 7 bases align to TRBD2. With 8 bases clipped from V and 4 bases from J, the junction kept 5 bases outside the gene matches. Germline-derived CDR1 and CDR2 are DFQATT and SNEGSKA (reference sequence). There are 12 residues in the CDR3. The chain's CDR3 is CSLPSGYNEQFF. In DNA, the CDR3 is TGCAGTCTACCTAGCGGATACAATGAGCAGTTCTTC.

The V and J genes are TRBV7-9 and TRBJ1-3; D is uncertain. Trimming took 1 base from V and 2 from J, leaving 12 bases between them. Germline CDR1 SEHNR, CDR2 FQNEAQ (reference sequence). CDR3 length: 16 amino acids. The CDR3: CASSLGLGKTGNTIYF. DNA for the CDR3: TGTGCCAGCAGCTTAGGGCTGGGAAAAACTGGAAACACCATATATTTT.

The sample holds a few counts of this clonotype. A much larger clone differs from this one at a single base, so this may be a read error. The rearrangement uses TRBV7-2 and TRBJ1-2, with D maybe TRBD1 (5 bases). Germline loops: CDR1 SGHTA, CDR2 FQGNSA. This CDR3 is 14 amino acids long. V was clipped by 6 bases and J by 6 bases, with 17 bases between them. CDR3 DNA sequence: TGTGCCAGCAGGCAAGGACAAGGAGGTGATGGCTACACCTTC. Encoded protein: CASRQGQGGDGYTF.

About this clonotype: Mismatch with germline at one junction end may stem from a read error. V gene TRBV11-2 combines with J gene TRBJ1-6; D not resolved. Per the germline V gene, CDR1 is SGHAT and CDR2 is FQNNGV. This CDR3 is 14 amino acids long. The CDR3 protein is CASSSNPLDSPLYF. CDR3 DNA: TGTGCCAGCAGCTCAAACCCCTTGGATTCACCCCTCTACTTT.

The chain joins TRBV19 to TRBJ1-2, with D tentatively TRBD1 (5 bases). The germline CDR1 and CDR2 sequences are LNHDA and SQIVND (reference sequence). The V gene lost 5 bases and the J gene lost 4 bases, with 17 bases spanning the gap. The CDR3 is 15 residues long. CDR3 amino acids: CASSAPGTQAYGYTF. Here the CDR3 DNA reads TGTGCCAGTAGTGCCCCAGGGACCCAGGCCTATGGCTACACCTTC.

The rearrangement uses TRBV4-1 and TRBJ2-5; 7 nucleotides align to TRBD2. The CDR3 is 14 residues long. V was pared by 1 base and J by 11 bases, with 10 bases of the junction left unmatched. Germline-derived CDR1 and CDR2 are MGHRA and YSYEKL. Written as DNA, the CDR3 is TGCGCCAGCAGCCAAGTTCCCGGACGAGCGGGGCAGTACTTC. Translated, it gives CASSQVPGRAGQYF.

In its sample, this clonotype was seen many times. The rearrangement links TRBV7-2 to TRBJ2-5; TRBD1 might be the D (5 bases). Germline loops: CDR1 SGHTA, CDR2 FQGNSA. This CDR3 is 13 amino acids long. Trimming shortened V by 3 bases and J by 7 bases, and 12 bases separated the two germline ends. In nucleotides, the CDR3 is TGTGCCAGCAGCTTGCAGGGCATGGGGACCCAGTACTTC. Translation gives CASSLQGMGTQYF.

There are a few counts of this clonotype. The chain carries TRBV12-3 or TRBV12-4 and TRBJ2-3; 8 positions match TRBD1. The CDR3 spans 15 residues. Trimming cost V 4 bases and J 4 bases; bases outside gene matches: 7. The CDR3 here is CASSWRTGSADTQYF. DNA for the CDR3: TGTGCCAGCAGTTGGAGGACAGGGAGCGCAGATACGCAGTATTTT.

In its sample, this clonotype was seen many times. The rearrangement uses TRBV5-1 and TRBJ2-5; 9 bases fit TRBD2. The CDR3 is made up of 15 amino acids. Germline loops: CDR1 SGHRS, CDR2 YFSETQ. J was trimmed by 5 bases and V by 6 bases; bases with no gene match: 11. The CDR3 region has the DNA TGCGCCAGCATGGAAGGTGGCGGGGGGGCCGAGACCCAGTACTTC. This encodes CASMEGGGGAETQYF.

This clonotype came up many times. V and J are TRBV2 and TRBJ1-4, with TRBD1 as a possible D gene (5 bases). V dropped 4 bases and J dropped 8 bases, with 8 bases sitting between them. The CDR3 runs 12 residues. Per the germline V gene, CDR1 is SNHLY and CDR2 is FYNNEI. In DNA, the CDR3 is TGTGCCAGCAGTGGTTGGGGGGAAAAACTGTTTTTT. Residues: CASSGWGEKLFF.

This clonotype was counted a few times. A much larger clonotype is one base distant, so this may be a read error. The chain is built from TRBV5-1 and TRBJ2-7; 9 bases line up with TRBD1. J lost 7 bases, V lost 6 bases, and 11 bases had no gene match. CDR3 length: 14 residues. Germline CDR1 SGHRS, CDR2 YFSETQ. CDR3 amino acids: CASTTGGANNEQYF. The CDR3 nucleotides are TGCGCCAGCACCACAGGGGGCGCAAACAATGAGCAGTACTTC.

Regarding this clonotype: Just one base apart from a much larger clone, this may be a read error. The V gene is TRBV20-1, the J gene TRBJ2-5; D is unresolved. V was clipped by 3 bases and J by 11 bases, with 25 bases between them. The length of the CDR3 is 15 residues. The germline CDR1 and CDR2 sequences are DFQATT and SNEGSKA (reference sequence). The CDR3 sequence is CSARVGSSGYNEQYF. CDR3 in DNA: TGCAGTGCTAGGGTTGGGTCATCTGGCTACAATGAGCAGTACTTC.

The chain is built from TRBV20-1 and TRBJ1-6; D not resolved. CDR3 length: 15 amino acids. Germline V gene data show CDR1 as DFQATT and CDR2 as SNEGSKA (reference sequence). Between the trimmed V and J ends, which lost 4 bases and 0 bases, there was a span of 10 bases. The DNA for the CDR3 is TGCAGTGCTATGGGCGGAAGCTCCTATAATTCACCCCTCCACTTT. This codes for CSAMGGSSYNSPLHF.

There are many counts of this clonotype. This rearrangement joins TRBV3-1 to TRBJ2-3; 7 nucleotides align to TRBD2. The J segment lost 6 bases and the V segment lost 4 bases, leaving 10 bases of the junction unmatched. This CDR3 has 15 amino acids. The V gene's germline CDR1 is LGHDT and CDR2 YNNKEL (reference sequence). The DNA for the CDR3 is TGTGCCAGCAGCCCAACCCCGGGGGGACCCGATACGCAGTATTTT. It translates to CASSPTPGGPDTQYF.

This clonotype was observed many times. V and J are TRBV20-1 and TRBJ2-7, with D tentatively TRBD1 or TRBD2 (6 bases each). The CDR3 length is 12 residues. CDR1 DFQATT and CDR2 SNEGSKA come from the germline V gene (reference sequence). CDR3 sequence: CSFRRGTYEQYF. DNA of the CDR3: TGCAGCTTCCGTCGGGGGACATACGAGCAGTACTTC.